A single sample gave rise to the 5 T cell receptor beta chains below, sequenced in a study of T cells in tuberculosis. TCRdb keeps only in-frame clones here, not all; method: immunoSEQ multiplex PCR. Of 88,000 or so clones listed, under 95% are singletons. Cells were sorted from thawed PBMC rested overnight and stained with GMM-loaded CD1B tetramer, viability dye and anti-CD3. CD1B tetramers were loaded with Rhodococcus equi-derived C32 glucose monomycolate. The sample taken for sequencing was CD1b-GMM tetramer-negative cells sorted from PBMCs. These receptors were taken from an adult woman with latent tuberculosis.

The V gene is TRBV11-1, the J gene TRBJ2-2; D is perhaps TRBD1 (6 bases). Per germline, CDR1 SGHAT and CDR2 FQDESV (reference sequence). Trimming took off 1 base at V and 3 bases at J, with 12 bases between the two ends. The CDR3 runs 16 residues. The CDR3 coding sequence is TGTGCCAGCAGCTTAGTGCTTCAGGGGTACACCGGGGAGCTGTTTTTT. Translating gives CASSLVLQGYTGELFF.

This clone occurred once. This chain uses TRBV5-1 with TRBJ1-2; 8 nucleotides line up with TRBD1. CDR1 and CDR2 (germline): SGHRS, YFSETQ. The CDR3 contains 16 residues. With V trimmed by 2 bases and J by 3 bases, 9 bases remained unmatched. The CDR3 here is CASSLGDRGAYYGYTF. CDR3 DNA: TGCGCCAGCAGCTTAGGTGACAGGGGCGCGTACTATGGCTACACCTTC. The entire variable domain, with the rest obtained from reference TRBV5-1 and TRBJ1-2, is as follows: KAGVTQTPRYLIKTRGQQVTLSCSPISGHRSVSWYQQTPGQGLQFLFEYFSETQRNKGNFPGRFSGRQFSNSRSEMNVSTLELGDSALYLCASSLGDRGAYYGYTFGSGTRLTVV.

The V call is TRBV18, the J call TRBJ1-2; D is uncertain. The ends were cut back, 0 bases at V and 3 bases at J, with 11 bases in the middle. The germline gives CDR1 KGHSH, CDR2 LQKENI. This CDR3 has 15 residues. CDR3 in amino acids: CASSPPARNYYGYTF. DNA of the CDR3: TGTGCCAGCTCACCACCGGCCAGGAACTACTATGGCTACACCTTC.

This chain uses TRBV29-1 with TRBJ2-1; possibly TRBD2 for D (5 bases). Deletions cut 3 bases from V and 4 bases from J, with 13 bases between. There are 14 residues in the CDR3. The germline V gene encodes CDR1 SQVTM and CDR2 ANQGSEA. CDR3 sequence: CSVDKTGVYNEQFF. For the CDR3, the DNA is TGCAGCGTTGACAAGACCGGGGTATACAATGAGCAGTTCTTC.

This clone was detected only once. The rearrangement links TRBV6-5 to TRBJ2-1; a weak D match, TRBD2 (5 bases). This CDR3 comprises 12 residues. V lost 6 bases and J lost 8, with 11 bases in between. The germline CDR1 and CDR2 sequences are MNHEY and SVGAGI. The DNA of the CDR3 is TGTGCCAGCAGCCCTGACGGGGATGAGCAGTTCTTC. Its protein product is CASSPDGDEQFF.